The 9 T cell receptor beta chains in this list originate from one sample, sequenced in a study of blood T cell repertoires in COVID-19 (dated by TCRdb to about 2020). Library preparation used the immunoSEQ multiplex PCR assay. TCRdb limited this immuneACCESS table to in-frame rearrangements with V and J called. A share of clones is missing; checked studies link under half to unresolved V genes, and the rest is unexplained. This sample is represented by tens of thousands of clones; 79% of them were singletons. The top ten constitute over 3% of the sample. The material sequenced was peripheral blood. These receptors were collected from a man aged 55 to 70 with acute or convalescent COVID-19.

This clone was detected a few times. The rearrangement uses TRBV3-1 (or the pseudogene TRBV3-2) and TRBJ1-3; D uncertain. The CDR3 spans 16 residues. The ends were cut back, 1 base at V and 0 bases at J, with 10 bases in the middle. Germline CDR1 LGHDT, CDR2 YNNKEL (reference sequence). For the CDR3, the DNA is TGTGCCAGCAGCCAAGGCGGGCACTCCTCTGGAAACACCATATATTTT. It is translated as CASSQGGHSSGNTIYF.

The chain employs TRBV7-2 and TRBJ2-1, with 10 bases that match TRBD2. Looked up from germline, CDR1 is SGHTA and CDR2 is FQGNSA. The ends lost 7 bases at V and 7 bases at J; junction bases unmatched: 7. CDR3 length: 14 residues. In DNA form, the CDR3 reads TGTGCCAGCATGTTAGCGGGAGGTCAAAATGAGCAGTTCTTC. It specifies CASMLAGGQNEQFF.

The J gene is TRBJ2-5, the V gene TRBV10-2; D might be TRBD2 (6 bases). This CDR3 is built from 16 residues. CDR1 and CDR2 (germline): WSHSY, SAAADI. With 2 bases removed from V and 2 bases from J, the gap between germline ends came to 15 bases. This CDR3 is CASSELDVRGQETQYF. The CDR3 DNA reads as TGCGCCAGCAGTGAGCTCGACGTCCGGGGGCAAGAGACCCAGTACTTC.

V and J are TRBV28 and TRBJ2-3, with TRBD2 matching over 7 bases. CDR1 is MDHEN and CDR2 is SYDVKM in the germline V gene. This CDR3 is 15 amino acids long. V gave up 6 bases and J gave up 1 base; unmatched junction bases: 7. CDR3 nucleotide sequence: TGTGCCAGCAGGGGGGGGGAGCTCGGCACAGATACGCAGTATTTT. Translated, it gives CASRGGELGTDTQYF.

This sequence joins TRBV4-3 and TRBJ2-7; TRBD1 matches 11 bases. The CDR3 is 15 amino acids. Germline V gene data show CDR1 as LGHNA and CDR2 as YSLEER. The J segment lost 0 bases and the V segment lost 3 bases, leaving 1 base of the junction unmatched. CDR3 protein: CASSQDRGLSYEQYF. The CDR3 DNA follows: TGCGCCAGCAGCCAGGACAGGGGGCTCTCCTACGAGCAGTACTTC.

The genes are TRBV4-2 and TRBJ2-7; the D gene is possibly TRBD1 (5 bases). CDR1 is LGHNA, CDR2 YNFKEQ, per germline. There are 13 residues in the CDR3. Trimming removed 2 bases at V and 1 base at J, with 6 bases between. This CDR3 is CASSQQGSYEQYF. CDR3 sequence (DNA): TGTGCCAGCAGCCAACAGGGTTCCTACGAGCAGTACTTC.

This clone has just one count. The V call is TRBV28, the J call TRBJ1-2, with D uncertain. CDR3 length: 12 residues. V lost 5 bases, J lost 2 bases, and 6 bases lay in between. Germline CDR1 and CDR2: MDHEN and SYDVKM. CDR3 protein: CASSQQNYGYTF. In DNA form, the CDR3 reads TGTGCCAGCAGTCAACAAAACTATGGCTACACCTTC.

As DNA, the CDR3 is TGTGCCAGCAGCGCCTACGGTGGTGGGGCCAACGTCCTGACTTTC. Its translation is CASSAYGGGANVLTF. The genes are TRBV9 and TRBJ2-6; no clear D gene. The CDR3 covers 15 residues. V lost 3 bases and J 3 bases, leaving 10 bases between the germline ends. Germline CDR1 SGDLS, CDR2 YYNGEE.

V is TRBV19 and J is TRBJ2-2, with TRBD1 matching over 9 bases. Trimming took 10 bases from V and 8 from J; bases not matched to a gene: 14. Germline CDR1 LNHDA, CDR2 SQIVND (reference sequence). The CDR3 is 15 residues long. Here the CDR3 DNA reads TGTGCCACCCCCAGGGGACAGGGAAGAAGGGGGGAGCTGTTTTTT. Translated, it gives CATPRGQGRRGELFF.